A selection of T cell receptor beta chains follows, all from one sample in a study of blood T cell repertoires in COVID-19. Profiled with immunoSEQ multiplex PCR; TCRdb holds only in-frame clones, not every one. The table records 60,000 to 85,000 clones, roughly 91% of them present only once. The sequenced sample was peripheral blood. The receptors derive from a man aged 35 to 55 with COVID-19, enrolled during active disease. The CDR3 runs from the conserved cysteine through the conserved F or W. A D gene is named only where the DNA matches it firmly. A clone size is listed for some rows: how often the clone was seen (once, few, many), or a class if it is expanded.

TRBV7-9,.,.,TRBJ1-1,TGTGCCAGCAGCTTAGGGCAGGGTGAAGCTTTCTTT,CASSLGQGEAFF
TRBV3-1/TRBV3-2,.,TRBD2,TRBJ2-7,TGTGCCAGCAGCCCTAGCGGGGGACTCTCCTACGAGCAGTACTTC,CASSPSGGLSYEQYF
TRBV5-1,.,TRBD1,TRBJ2-3,TGCGCCAGCAGCGCACAGGGGTTCGAGACAGATACGCAGTATTTT,CASSAQGFETDTQYF
TRBV24-1,.,.,TRBJ1-2,TGTGCCACCAGTGATTTGCAGTTTCAGTTAAACTATGGCTACACCTTC,CATSDLQFQLNYGYTF
TRBV5-1,.,.,TRBJ1-4,TGCGCCAGCAGCTTGGGTTCGGGGGCTAATGAAAAACTGTTTTTT,CASSLGSGANEKLFF
TRBV19,.,TRBD2,TRBJ2-7,TGTGCCATTAGCGGGGGGGGGTACGAGCAGTACTTC,CAISGGGYEQYF
TRBV30,.,TRBD1,TRBJ1-6,TGTGCCTGGAGTTTGGAGACAGGGGGCTCACCCCTCCACTTT,CAWSLETGGSPLHF
TRBV2,.,TRBD2,TRBJ2-2,TGTGCCAGCAGTGAAGCCGAGGCGGGGGGCCTGAACACCGGGGAGCTGTTTTTT,CASSEAEAGGLNTGELFF
TRBV27,.,TRBD1,TRBJ2-7,TGTGCCAGCAGTTCTCCGCGTGACAGGGGAGGCTACGAGCAGTACTTC,CASSSPRDRGGYEQYF
TRBV5-4,.,TRBD2,TRBJ2-2,TGTGCCAGCACCTTTCCGGGACTAGCGACCGGGGAGCTGTTTTTT,CASTFPGLATGELFF
TRBV9,.,TRBD2,TRBJ2-7,TGTGCCAGCAGCGTAGCTTCGGGGGGAGAGACCTACGAGCAGTACTTC,CASSVASGGETYEQYF
TRBV12-3/TRBV12-4,.,.,TRBJ1-1,TGTGCCAGCAGTTTACTAGTGAACACTGAAGCTTTCTTT,CASSLLVNTEAFF
TRBV27,.,.,TRBJ2-7,TGTGCCAGCAGTTTCTCACGGCAGGCGTACGAGCAGTACTTC,CASSFSRQAYEQYF
TRBV30,.,TRBD2,TRBJ2-3,TGTGCCTGGGTTAGCGGGGGCCCCAGGGCGCAGTATTTT,CAWVSGGPRAQYF
TRBV7-9,few,TRBD1,TRBJ1-2,TGTGCCAGCAGCGCAAACACAGGGGACGGCTACACCTTC,CASSANTGDGYTF
TRBV9,.,TRBD2,TRBJ2-3,TGTGCCAGCAGCGTAATGCCTAGCGGGGGATCAGATACGCAGTATTTT,CASSVMPSGGSDTQYF
TRBV6-5,.,TRBD1,TRBJ1-2,TGTGCCAGCAGGTCGAGGGGGCAGGATGGCTACACCTTC,CASRSRGQDGYTF
TRBV28,few,.,TRBJ2-2,TGTGCCAGCAGTTTAGGGCAAACCGGGGAGCTGTTTTTT,CASSLGQTGELFF
TRBV6-5,few,TRBD1,TRBJ1-2,TGTGCCAGCAGTTACTCAGGACAGGTAGACTATGGCTACACCTTC,CASSYSGQVDYGYTF
TRBV5-1,.,TRBD1,TRBJ2-6,TGCGCCTCAAACACAGGGGATTCTGGGGCCAACGTCCTGACTTTC,CASNTGDSGANVLTF
TRBV19,.,TRBD2,TRBJ2-1,TGTGCCAGTAGTAGATCTAGCGGGGCCCCCTCCAATGAGCAGTTCTTC,CASSRSSGAPSNEQFF
TRBV6-5,.,.,TRBJ1-6,TGTGCCAGCAGTTACTGGCCGGGGGAGGACGATTCACCCCTCCACTTT,CASSYWPGEDDSPLHF
TRBV5-1,once,TRBD1,TRBJ1-6,TGCGCCAGCAGCTCACTTGGACAGGGAGACTCACCCCTCCACTTT,CASSSLGQGDSPLHF
TRBV18,.,TRBD1,TRBJ2-5,TGTGCCAGCTCACCTACTGGGACAGCTTACCAAGAGACCCAGTACTTC,CASSPTGTAYQETQYF
TRBV7-9,few,.,TRBJ2-1,TGTGCCAGCAGCCCGACTGTCAATGAGCAGTTCTTC,CASSPTVNEQFF
TRBV4-2,.,TRBD2,TRBJ2-2,TGTGCCAGCAGCCACCGACCGGGGGGGGGCGAGACCGGGGAGCTGTTTTTT,CASSHRPGGGETGELFF
TRBV5-1,.,.,TRBJ2-5,TGCGCCAGCAGCTTCCGTAGCCCCCAAGAGACCCAGTACTTC,CASSFRSPQETQYF
TRBV6-6,.,.,TRBJ2-3,TGTGCCAGCGGGGGGGCTTTGGATACGCAGTATTTT,CASGGALDTQYF
TRBV5-5,few,TRBD1,TRBJ1-1,TGTGCCAGCATCCGACAGGGGGGAATGAACACTGAAGCTTTCTTT,CASIRQGGMNTEAFF
TRBV30,.,.,TRBJ1-1,TGTGCCTGTAACCGAGGGACTGAAGCTTTCTTT,CACNRGTEAFF
TRBV4-1,.,.,TRBJ1-1,TGCGCCAGCAGCGGCCCCTTCGGGGGTATGAACACTGAAGCTTTCTTT,CASSGPFGGMNTEAFF
TRBV19,.,TRBD1,TRBJ1-1,TGTGCCAGTAGTATTGCTAGGGACAGCCGAGTTATTGAAGCTTTCTTT,CASSIARDSRVIEAFF